A single sample gave rise to the 27 T cell receptor beta chains below, sequenced in a study of shared clonotypes between healthy human individuals (dated by TCRdb to the early 2020s). Libraries came from the immunoSEQ multiplex PCR assay. This is the immuneACCESS table as TCRdb keeps it, with only in-frame sequences that have V and J called. A part of the clones is gone; compared with another copy, unresolved V genes explain less than half, and the rest is unexplained. Here the sample has around 2,000,000 clones; 85% to 95% occur a single time. The ten largest clones take up under 0.15% of the sample. The sequenced sample consisted of naive CD4+ T cells sorted from blood. The sample's cell subset or site label, decoded: CD45RA+ positively selected. Receptors were obtained from a man younger than 35 in good health.

The chain is built from TRBV6-5 and TRBJ1-1, with 8 nucleotides matching TRBD1. The length of the CDR3 is 13 residues. CDR1 is MNHEY and CDR2 is SVGAGI in the germline V gene. V gave up 0 bases and J gave up 11 bases; unmatched junction bases: 5. In DNA, the CDR3 is TGTGCCAGCAGTTACTCGACGACAGGGGTGGCTTTCTTT. Translation: CASSYSTTGVAFF.

V usage is TRBV19 and J usage is TRBJ2-3, with no clear D. V was trimmed by 3 bases and J by 3 bases, leaving 10 bases between them. Germline V gene sequence: CDR1 LNHDA, CDR2 SQIVND (reference sequence). CDR3 size: 14 residues. CDR3 sequence (DNA): TGTGCCAGTAGTATCGACCCTAGGACAGATACGCAGTATTTT. Translating gives CASSIDPRTDTQYF.

V gene TRBV7-9 combines with J gene TRBJ1-3; D remains ambiguous. This CDR3 spans 16 amino acids. Trimming removed 2 bases at V and 0 bases at J, with 11 bases between. Germline V gene lookup returns CDR1 SEHNR and CDR2 FQNEAQ (reference sequence). Here the CDR3 DNA reads TGTGCCAGCAGCTTAAGCGACGGCAGCTCTGGAAACACCATATATTTT. Translating it yields CASSLSDGSSGNTIYF.

V and J are TRBV6-5 and TRBJ2-7; 7 nucleotides agree with TRBD1. The CDR3 extends over 14 amino acids. Trimming removed 3 bases from V and 3 bases from J; junction bases left unmatched: 5. Germline V CDR1 and CDR2: MNHEY, SVGAGI. The CDR3 nucleotides read TGTGCCAGCAGTTATCGCCCAGGGGGCTACGAGCAGTACTTC. Protein product: CASSYRPGGYEQYF.

The V gene is TRBV28, the J gene TRBJ1-1; no clear D. This CDR3 region has 14 residues. V dropped 8 bases and J dropped 6 bases, with 19 bases sitting between them. Germline V CDR1 and CDR2: MDHEN, SYDVKM. CDR3 in DNA: TGTGCCAGCCGCTGGAGTGGGCCTATCGCTGAAGCTTTCTTT. This codes for CASRWSGPIAEAFF.

As regards this clone: This CDR3 is missing its conserved last phenylalanine or tryptophan, likely due to a read error. V usage is TRBV29-1 and J usage is TRBJ1-2; the D gene is possibly TRBD1 (6 bases). V was trimmed by 4 bases and J by 7 bases, leaving 10 bases between them. The CDR3 is made up of 11 amino acids. The germline CDR1 and CDR2 sequences are SQVTM and ANQGSEA. CDR3 loop: CSVVTGSGYTL. In DNA form, the CDR3 reads TGCAGCGTTGTAACAGGGTCTGGCTACACCCTC.

This clone appeared once. This same CDR3 is encoded by further DNA sequences in the sample. The chain couples TRBV5-4 to TRBJ1-4, with TRBD1 matching 7 bases. Germline-derived CDR1 and CDR2 are SGHNT and YYREEE (reference sequence). Germline trimming cut 4 bases from V and 0 bases from J; bases unmatched to any gene: 3. This CDR3 is 15 amino acids long. The CDR3 loop reads CASSSDRATNEKLFF. The CDR3 DNA follows: TGTGCCAGCAGCAGCGACAGGGCAACTAATGAAAAACTGTTTTTT. The full variable domain, in which reference TRBV5-4 and TRBJ1-4 provide the parts outside the CDR3, is ETGVTQSPTHLIKTRGQQVTLRCSSQSGHNTVSWYQQALGQGPQFIFQYYREEENGRGNFPPRFSGLQFPNYSSELNVNALELDDSALYLCASSSDRATNEKLFFGSGTQLSVL.

The V and J genes are TRBV6-4 and TRBJ2-3; D possibly matches TRBD1 or TRBD2 (5 bases each). CDR1 MRHNA and CDR2 SNTAGT come from the germline V gene. The CDR3 loop spans 15 amino acids. V gave up 6 bases and J gave up 3 bases, with 16 bases separating them. The CDR3 region has the DNA TGTGCCAGCAGAGCCGGGACCGTGGGTACAGATACGCAGTATTTT. This encodes CASRAGTVGTDTQYF.

The V and J genes are TRBV6-5 and TRBJ2-3; 8 bases align to TRBD2. J was trimmed by 5 bases and V by 6 bases; bases with no gene match: 10. The CDR3 totals 15 residues. The germline CDR1 and CDR2 sequences are MNHEY and SVGAGI. The CDR3 DNA follows: TGTGCCAGCAGCGGGGGGAGCGGGGGAGTAGATACGCAGTATTTT. Protein: CASSGGSGGVDTQYF.

The rearrangement joins TRBV5-4 to TRBJ1-2; TRBD1 agrees at 8 bases. V lost 2 bases and J lost 3; bases outside the gene matches: 6. Germline CDR1 SGHNT, CDR2 YYREEE (reference sequence). The CDR3 is made up of 15 amino acids. CDR3 amino acids: CASSFAHRGDYGYTF. CDR3 nucleotides: TGTGCCAGCAGCTTCGCGCACAGGGGGGACTATGGCTACACCTTC.

V is TRBV19 and J is TRBJ1-6; D gene unclear. Germline CDR1 and CDR2: LNHDA and SQIVND (reference sequence). The CDR3 length is 13 residues. V lost 8 bases, J lost 6 bases, and 11 bases lay in between. The CDR3 loop is CASSGLGNSPLHF. The CDR3 DNA is TGTGCCAGTTCCGGGCTGGGTAATTCACCCCTCCACTTT.

The chain joins TRBV9 to TRBJ2-1; 14 bases are shared with TRBD2. J was trimmed by 8 bases and V by 0 bases; bases with no gene match: 16. The CDR3 totals 20 residues. Germline V gives CDR1 SGDLS, CDR2 YYNGEE. The CDR3: CASSVAPGLAGEFTADEQFF. The CDR3 region has the DNA TGTGCCAGCAGCGTAGCGCCGGGACTAGCGGGAGAATTTACGGCGGATGAGCAGTTCTTC.

The gene calls are TRBV30 and TRBJ1-5; possible D gene TRBD1, 5 bases. This CDR3 region has 15 residues. The V end lost 1 base, the J end lost 4 bases, and 14 bases lay between the germline ends. CDR1 and CDR2 (germline): GTSNPN, SVGIG (reference sequence). The CDR3 nucleotides are TGTGCCTGGAGTGCTTTGGGGGGTGAGAATCAGCCCCAGCATTTT. Protein: CAWSALGGENQPQHF.

The rearrangement joins TRBV18 to TRBJ1-5, with D tentatively TRBD1 (5 bases). The germline V gene encodes CDR1 KGHSH and CDR2 LQKENI. This CDR3 has 16 amino acids. The V and J ends lost 1 base and 0 bases respectively, with 10 bases between them. The CDR3 DNA follows: TGTGCCAGCTCACCACTGGCAGGGTATAGCAATCAGCCCCAGCATTTT. Translation gives CASSPLAGYSNQPQHF.

This clone was detected only once. The gene calls are TRBV4-1 and TRBJ2-1; D is ambiguous. The germline V gene has CDR1 MGHRA and CDR2 YSYEKL. With 1 base removed from V and 10 bases from J, the gap between germline ends came to 8 bases. This CDR3 is built from 12 residues. The CDR3 protein is CASSQAVGEQFF. As DNA, the CDR3 is TGCGCCAGCAGCCAAGCTGTTGGCGAGCAGTTCTTC.

The chain recombines TRBV7-2 with TRBJ2-1, with D tentatively TRBD2 (6 bases). V lost 4 bases, J lost 0 bases, and 22 bases lay in between. The CDR3 is 19 residues long. Germline values: CDR1 SGHTA, CDR2 FQGNSA. The chain's CDR3 is CASSSLPGASESSYNEQFF. CDR3 in DNA: TGTGCCAGCAGCTCCCTCCCCGGAGCTAGCGAGAGCTCCTACAATGAGCAGTTCTTC.

This clone appeared once. The junction does not match germline at one end; this may be a read error. The chain links TRBV7-2 to TRBJ2-1; TRBD1 or TRBD2 may be the D gene (5 bases each). Germline-derived CDR1 and CDR2 are SGHTA and FQGNSA. The CDR3 length is 15 residues. The CDR3 nucleotides are TGTGCCAGCAGCTTACGGGGAACTACGGACAATGGGCAGTTCTTC. Encoded protein: CASSLRGTTDNGQFF.

On this clone itself: Distinct nucleotide sequences in the sample also encode this CDR3. The chain joins TRBV5-1 to TRBJ2-5; D ambiguous. The CDR3 runs to 14 residues. V was shortened by 0 bases and J by 0 bases, with 6 bases between the two germline ends. From germline, CDR1 is SGHRS and CDR2 YFSETQ. This CDR3 is CASSLGRNQETQYF. DNA for the CDR3: TGCGCCAGCAGCTTGGGCAGAAACCAAGAGACCCAGTACTTC.

This clone was counted once. This sequence joins TRBV19 and TRBJ1-1, with D unclear. Per germline, CDR1 LNHDA and CDR2 SQIVND (reference sequence). The CDR3 is 15 residues long. V gave up 5 bases and J gave up 1 base, with 14 bases separating them. DNA of the CDR3: TGTGCCAGTAGTGCCTGGCCGGTTGGGAACACTGAAGCTTTCTTT. Protein: CASSAWPVGNTEAFF.

This chain uses TRBV6-1 with TRBJ1-3, with 10 nucleotides matching TRBD1. This CDR3 is built from 17 residues. J lost 2 bases, V lost 0 bases, and 4 bases had no gene match. Per germline, CDR1 MNHNS and CDR2 SASEGT. DNA of the CDR3: TGTGCCAGCAGTGAAGCGCGAGGGACAGGGGCTGGAAACACCATATATTTT. Protein: CASSEARGTGAGNTIYF.

The J gene is TRBJ1-2, the V gene TRBV6-6; TRBD1 is a possible D gene (5 bases). Trimming shortened V by 6 bases and J by 0 bases, and 14 bases separated the two germline ends. There are 15 residues in the CDR3. Germline lookup yields CDR1 MNHNY and CDR2 SVGAGI (reference sequence). CDR3 nucleotide sequence: TGTGCCAGCAGCTTACAGACAGCACCTAACTATGGCTACACCTTC. Translating gives CASSLQTAPNYGYTF.

V usage is TRBV6-1 and J usage is TRBJ1-6; TRBD1 aligns across 8 bases. CDR3 size: 20 residues. Per germline, CDR1 MNHNS and CDR2 SASEGT. Unmatched junction bases numbered 16, after V lost 6 bases and J lost 0 bases. The DNA of the CDR3 is TGTGCCAGCAGGGAAACCGGGACAGGTTGGAAGAGCTCCTATAATTCACCCCTCCACTTT. Protein product: CASRETGTGWKSSYNSPLHF.

Here the CDR3 reads CASSFLGQGKFF. DNA for the CDR3: TGTGCCAGCAGTTTTCTCGGACAGGGGAAGTTCTTC. This chain uses TRBV28 with TRBJ2-1, with 9 bases fitting TRBD1. V lost 3 bases and J lost 14; bases outside the gene matches: 5. CDR1 is MDHEN, CDR2 SYDVKM, per germline. The CDR3 sequence is 12 residues long.

The chain employs TRBV18 and TRBJ2-7, with 7 bases lining up with TRBD1. The CDR3 is 13 residues long. J lost 4 bases, V lost 6 bases, and 6 bases had no gene match. The germline gives CDR1 KGHSH, CDR2 LQKENI. The CDR3 DNA is TGTGCCAGCTCGACAGGGAACCTTTACGAGCAGTACTTC. Protein: CASSTGNLYEQYF. Filled out from reference TRBV18 and TRBJ2-7, the complete variable domain reads NAGVMQNPRHLVRRRGQEARLRCSPMKGHSHVYWYRQLPEEGLKFMVYLQKENIIDESGMPKERFSAEFPKEGPSILRIQQVVRGDSAAYFCASSTGNLYEQYFGPGTRLTVT.

CDR3 protein: CASSFYRDQETQYF. CDR3 in DNA: TGCGCCAGCAGCTTTTACAGGGATCAAGAGACCCAGTACTTC. This rearrangement joins TRBV5-1 to TRBJ2-5; the D gene is possibly TRBD1 (6 bases). Germline-derived CDR1 and CDR2 are SGHRS and YFSETQ. The CDR3 loop spans 14 amino acids. V was shortened by 2 bases and J by 2 bases, with 10 bases between the two germline ends. Variable domain in full (rest from reference TRBV5-1 and TRBJ2-5): KAGVTQTPRYLIKTRGQQVTLSCSPISGHRSVSWYQQTPGQGLQFLFEYFSETQRNKGNFPGRFSGRQFSNSRSEMNVSTLELGDSALYLCASSFYRDQETQYFGPGTRLLVL.

The chain recombines TRBV5-1 with TRBJ1-1; 10 nucleotides align to TRBD1. V dropped 1 base and J dropped 7; count of bases not matched to a gene: 4. The CDR3 extends over 14 amino acids. Germline CDR1 is SGHRS and CDR2 is YFSETQ. CDR3 amino acids: CASSLRQGAIEAFF. The CDR3 nucleotides read TGCGCCAGCAGCTTGAGACAGGGGGCGATTGAAGCTTTCTTT.

The sample holds one count of this clone. V usage is TRBV5-4 and J usage is TRBJ1-4; maybe TRBD1 (6 bases). Germline V gene data show CDR1 as SGHNT and CDR2 as YYREEE (reference sequence). Trimming cost V 4 bases and J 0 bases, with 10 bases left between them. The CDR3 contains 15 residues. CDR3 sequence: CASSLYRATNEKLFF. The CDR3, as DNA: TGTGCCAGCAGCCTGTACAGGGCAACTAATGAAAAACTGTTTTTT.